This T cell receptor beta chain was retrieved from a study of blood T cell repertoires in COVID-19. Sequenced by immunoSEQ multiplex PCR; TCRdb stores in-frame clones only, minus some. The sample has about 11,000 clones, more than 65% seen once. The CDR3 contains 17 residues. After removal of 3 bases from V and 4 bases from J, the junction contained 13 bases not matched to a gene. Germline values: CDR1 SEHNR, CDR2 FQNEAQ (reference sequence). This clone has a handful of counts. The sample comprised peripheral blood. The chain has TRBV7-9 and TRBJ2-3; 7 bases agree with TRBD1. The sequence was collected from a man in his sixties with COVID-19, enrolled during active disease. The CDR3 region is CASSFPKDRPGADTQYF. Written as DNA, the CDR3 is TGTGCCAGCAGCTTCCCGAAGGACAGGCCCGGCGCAGATACGCAGTATTTT.